The clone carrying this T cell receptor (beta chain) appeared once. These data come from a study of blood T cell repertoires in COVID-19. The V end lost 2 bases, the J end lost 4 bases, and 18 bases lay between the germline ends. This CDR3 spans 17 amino acids. CDR1 and CDR2 (germline): LNHNV, YYDKDF (reference sequence). This table comes from immunoSEQ multiplex PCR, and its TCRdb copy is limited to in-frame clones, with some not included. The sample lists under 35,000 clones; roughly nine tenths were seen once. Material: peripheral blood. The chain employs TRBV15 and TRBJ1-3; D is perhaps TRBD1 (5 bases). The sequence came from a man between 70 and 80 years old with active COVID-19. The CDR3 region has the DNA TGTGCCACCAGCAGATCGGGTACGACAGTTGCCGGAAACACCATATATTTT. Its translation is CATSRSGTTVAGNTIYF.